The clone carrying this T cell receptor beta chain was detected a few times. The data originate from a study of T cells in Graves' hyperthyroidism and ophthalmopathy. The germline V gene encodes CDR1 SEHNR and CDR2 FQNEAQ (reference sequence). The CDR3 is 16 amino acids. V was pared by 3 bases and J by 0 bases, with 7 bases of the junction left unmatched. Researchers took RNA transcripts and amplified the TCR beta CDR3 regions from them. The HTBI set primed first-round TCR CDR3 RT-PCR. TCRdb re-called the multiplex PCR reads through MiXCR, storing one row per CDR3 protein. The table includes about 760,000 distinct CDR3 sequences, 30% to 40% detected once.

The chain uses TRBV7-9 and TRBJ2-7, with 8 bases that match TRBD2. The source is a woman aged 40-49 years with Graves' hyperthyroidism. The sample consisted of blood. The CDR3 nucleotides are TGTGCCAGCAGCTTGCAACTAGCGGCCCCCTCCTACGAGCAGTACTTC. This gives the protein CASSLQLAAPSYEQYF.